The 15 T cell receptor beta chains below were found in one sample sequenced in a study of cytomegalovirus exposure and HLA in healthy donors. Produced via immunoSEQ multiplex PCR; TCRdb's table is partial and in-frame only. The sample has under 350,000 clones; approximately 86% are singletons. The sample comprised PBMCs. Receptors were obtained from a woman younger than 30 in good health and CMV-seronegative.

This chain joins TRBV5-1 and TRBJ1-1, with D perhaps TRBD1 (5 bases). The CDR3 runs 14 residues. Trimming shortened V by 2 bases and J by 5 bases, and 13 bases separated the two germline ends. Germline V gene data show CDR1 as SGHRS and CDR2 as YFSETQ. CDR3 amino acids: CASSFKGADTEAFF. As DNA, the CDR3 is TGCGCCAGCAGCTTCAAAGGGGCGGATACTGAAGCTTTCTTT.

V is TRBV13 and J is TRBJ1-4, with D possibly being TRBD1 (6 bases). The CDR3 is 16 residues long. Germline CDR1 and CDR2: PRHDT and FYEKMQ (reference sequence). V dropped 4 bases and J dropped 2 bases, with 14 bases sitting between them. The CDR3 DNA is TGTGCCAGCAGCTACCAAGGGGGATCCACTAATGAAAAACTGTTTTTT. Its protein is CASSYQGGSTNEKLFF. Supplemented by reference TRBV13 and TRBJ1-4, the full variable domain reads AAGVIQSPRHLIKEKRETATLKCYPIPRHDTVYWYQQGPGQDPQFLISFYEKMQSDKGSIPDRFSAQQFSDYHSELNMSSLELGDSALYFCASSYQGGSTNEKLFFGSGTQLSVL.

The chain carries TRBV4-3 and TRBJ1-6; D remains unclear. Looked up from germline, CDR1 is LGHNA and CDR2 is YSLEER. The CDR3 loop spans 16 amino acids. V was pared by 0 bases and J by 5 bases, with 11 bases between. CDR3 sequence: CASSQDPQENNSPLHF. For the CDR3, the DNA is TGCGCCAGCAGCCAAGATCCGCAGGAAAATAATTCACCCCTCCACTTT.

The V and J genes are TRBV2 and TRBJ2-5, with 9 bases matching TRBD1. Germline trimming cut 0 bases from V and 9 bases from J; bases unmatched to any gene: 5. There are 14 residues in the CDR3. CDR1 and CDR2 (germline): SNHLY, FYNNEI. The CDR3: CASSEARTGVSQYF. The CDR3 DNA reads TGTGCCAGCAGTGAAGCGAGGACAGGGGTTTCCCAGTACTTC.

V gene TRBV9 combines with J gene TRBJ1-1, with D possibly matching TRBD1 (5 bases). The V end lost 0 bases, the J end lost 4 bases, and 13 bases lay between the germline ends. The CDR3 sequence is 15 residues long. Germline values: CDR1 SGDLS, CDR2 YYNGEE. Written as DNA, the CDR3 is TGTGCCAGCAGCGTAGGGGGGACGGGACTCACTGAAGCTTTCTTT. Translating it yields CASSVGGTGLTEAFF.

The chain links TRBV6-6 to TRBJ1-2; 9 bases line up with TRBD1. Germline V gene lookup returns CDR1 MNHNY and CDR2 SVGAGI (reference sequence). The V segment lost 5 bases and the J segment 4 bases; nucleotides outside the gene matches: 2. The CDR3 totals 13 residues. CDR3 region: CASSRGQGYGYTF. DNA of the CDR3: TGTGCCAGCAGTAGGGGACAGGGCTATGGCTACACCTTC.

Note on this clone: Other DNA sequences of this sample code for an identical CDR3. The chain joins TRBV9 to TRBJ2-3; D is unclear. The CDR3 contains 12 residues. The germline gives CDR1 SGDLS, CDR2 YYNGEE. Trimming stripped 3 bases from V and 2 bases from J, with 4 bases between. The CDR3 bases are TGTGCCAGCAGCGGGCTCACAGATACGCAGTATTTT. It yields the protein CASSGLTDTQYF.

V and J are TRBV7-6 and TRBJ2-7; TRBD1 is a possible D gene (6 bases). The CDR3 runs to 13 residues. V gave up 3 bases and J gave up 5 bases, with 11 bases separating them. Per germline, CDR1 SGHVS and CDR2 FNYEAQ. CDR3 nucleotide sequence: TGTGCCAGCAGCTTGAGCAGGGGCCACGAGCAGTACTTC. Protein product: CASSLSRGHEQYF.

A single count supports this clone. The chain couples TRBV2 to TRBJ1-2; 7 positions match TRBD1. CDR3 length equals 11 residues. Germline CDR1 reads SNHLY; CDR2 reads FYNNEI. V gave up 10 bases and J gave up 7 bases; unmatched junction bases: 6. This chain's CDR3 is CATQQGTGYTF. The CDR3, as DNA: TGTGCCACCCAACAGGGGACTGGCTACACCTTC.

The CDR3: CASSSSAGQPQHF. The DNA for the CDR3 is TGTGCCAGCAGTTCCAGTGCAGGGCAGCCCCAGCATTTT. The V gene is TRBV7-9, the J gene TRBJ1-5; D perhaps matches TRBD1 (5 bases). The V end was cut by 6 bases, the J end by 7 bases, with 13 bases between. CDR3 size: 13 residues. Germline values: CDR1 SEHNR, CDR2 FQNEAQ (reference sequence).

The chain employs TRBV21-1 and TRBJ2-7; the D call TRBD2 from the table was never checked on the DNA. TRBV21-1 is a known pseudogene. CDR3 length: 17 amino acids. For the CDR3, the DNA is TGTGCCAGCAGCAAAGGGGACGGGAGGGACTTCTCCTACGAGCAGTACTTC. As protein: CASSKGDGRDFSYEQYF.

Comment on this clone: One junction end does not reproduce the germline sequence, and a read error may be involved. CDR3 in DNA: TGCAGCGCTGAAGCGAGGACAGATACGCAGTATTTT. Translating gives CSAEARTDTQYF. This sequence joins TRBV29-1 and TRBJ2-3, with D hard to call. CDR3 length: 12 residues. The germline V gene has CDR1 SQVTM and CDR2 ANQGSEA.

The chain links TRBV6-5 to TRBJ1-1; D remains ambiguous. Trimming cost V 2 bases and J 4 bases, with 2 bases left between them. This CDR3 is built from 11 residues. CDR1 is MNHEY and CDR2 is SVGAGI in the germline V gene. The DNA of the CDR3 is TGTGCCAGCAGTTACCTCACTGAAGCTTTCTTT. It yields the protein CASSYLTEAFF.

The rearrangement uses TRBV7-2 and TRBJ2-7, with 8 bases identical to TRBD1. V gave up 5 bases and J gave up 3 bases; unmatched junction bases: 6. This CDR3 is built from 14 residues. Per the germline V gene, CDR1 is SGHTA and CDR2 is FQGNSA. Written as DNA, the CDR3 is TGTGCCAGCAGCACCGGGACAGGCTTCTACGAGCAGTACTTC. It specifies CASSTGTGFYEQYF.

The gene calls are TRBV2 and TRBJ2-7; TRBD1 might be the D (6 bases). Germline V gene sequence: CDR1 SNHLY, CDR2 FYNNEI. The V end was cut by 6 bases, the J end by 3 bases, with 9 bases between. The CDR3 covers 12 residues. The CDR3 DNA sequence: TGTGCCAGCAGGCAGGGGATCTACGAGCAGTACTTC. Its protein is CASRQGIYEQYF.